The 21 T cell receptor beta chains below all came from one sample that was sequenced in a study of blood T cell repertoires in COVID-19. Libraries were prepared by immunoSEQ multiplex PCR; TCRdb keeps only in-frame clonotypes and omits some of them. The table includes roughly 200,000 clones, 80% detected once. Material for sequencing was peripheral blood. The receptors stem from a man aged 55-75 years with acute or convalescent COVID-19.

This chain links TRBV5-4 with TRBJ2-1; tentatively, D is TRBD2 (6 bases). Trimming cost V 2 bases and J 7 bases, with 13 bases left between them. Per the germline V gene, CDR1 is SGHNT and CDR2 is YYREEE (reference sequence). There are 14 residues in the CDR3. The CDR3 here is CASSLPELANEQFF. CDR3 coding DNA: TGTGCCAGCAGCTTACCTGAGCTAGCGAATGAGCAGTTCTTC.

This sequence joins TRBV6-5 and TRBJ2-3; D is uncertain. Germline V CDR1 and CDR2: MNHEY, SVGAGI. The CDR3 is 14 amino acids. The V end lost 6 bases, the J end lost 1 base, and 11 bases lay between the germline ends. As DNA, the CDR3 is TGTGCCAGCAGGAACTATGAAGGCACAGATACGCAGTATTTT. Protein sequence: CASRNYEGTDTQYF.

The chain uses TRBV24-1 and TRBJ2-3, with D tentatively TRBD1 (5 bases). Germline CDR1 is KGHDR and CDR2 is SFDVKD. This CDR3 spans 15 amino acids. V lost 0 bases, J lost 4 bases, and 10 bases lay in between. The CDR3 region has the DNA TGTGCCACCAGTGATTTGGGGCAGGGCCCAGATACGCAGTATTTT. It specifies CATSDLGQGPDTQYF.

The J gene is TRBJ2-5, the V gene TRBV6-2 or TRBV6-3; 9 nucleotides align to TRBD1. V was pared by 5 bases and J by 12 bases, with 16 bases of the junction left unmatched. CDR3 length: 15 amino acids. Germline V gene sequence: CDR1 MNHEY, CDR2 SVGEGT. DNA of the CDR3: TGTGCCAGCAGTACTCGGACAGGGGAGGGGAGAGACAAGTACTTC. Protein sequence: CASSTRTGEGRDKYF.

The chain combines TRBV19 with TRBJ1-6; D not certain. V lost 7 bases to trimming and J lost 5 bases, with 15 bases between them. Germline loops: CDR1 LNHDA, CDR2 SQIVND (reference sequence). The CDR3 runs 15 residues. CDR3 loop: CASTLGRADNSPLHF. The CDR3 DNA reads as TGTGCCAGTACCCTAGGGAGGGCGGATAATTCACCCCTCCACTTT.

The gene calls are TRBV2 and TRBJ1-2; 9 nucleotides agree with TRBD1. The CDR3 has 15 amino acids. The ends lost 5 bases at V and 4 bases at J; junction bases unmatched: 8. Germline-derived CDR1 and CDR2 are SNHLY and FYNNEI. The CDR3 coding sequence is TGTGCCAGCAGTCACCGGGACAGGGTGGGCTATGGCTACACCTTC. Its translation is CASSHRDRVGYGYTF.

This sequence joins TRBV9 and TRBJ1-5, with 8 bases matching TRBD1. The CDR3 is 15 amino acids. Germline CDR1 is SGDLS and CDR2 is YYNGEE. J lost 2 bases, V lost 4 bases, and 5 bases had no gene match. CDR3 sequence: CASSPGGQGNQPQHF. CDR3 nucleotide sequence: TGTGCCAGCAGCCCAGGGGGACAGGGCAATCAGCCCCAGCATTTT.

Note on this clone: The same CDR3 can be traced to other DNA sequences in this sample. The chain couples TRBV7-3 to TRBJ2-1, with 8 bases matching TRBD2. Per germline, CDR1 SGHTA and CDR2 FQGTGA. The CDR3 runs to 15 residues. V lost 5 bases and J lost 4; bases outside the gene matches: 7. CDR3 in amino acids: CASSLGLAEYNEQFF. Here the CDR3 DNA reads TGTGCCAGCAGCCTAGGACTAGCCGAGTACAATGAGCAGTTCTTC.

The V and J genes are TRBV6-5 and TRBJ2-3; TRBD2 matches 8 bases. The CDR3 loop spans 14 amino acids. The J segment lost 8 bases and the V segment lost 11 bases, leaving 15 bases of the junction unmatched. CDR1 and CDR2 from the germline V gene are MNHEY and SVGAGI. The CDR3 DNA sequence: TGTGCCGGGGGAGGAATAGCGGGATCAGCTACGCAGTATTTT. It yields the protein CAGGGIAGSATQYF.

The CDR3: CASSQDRNIAESPLHF. In nucleotides, the CDR3 is TGCGCCAGCAGCCAAGATCGAAATATAGCGGAATCACCCCTCCACTTT. This chain links TRBV4-3 with TRBJ1-6; D not resolved. V was clipped by 0 bases and J by 10 bases, with 16 bases between them. Germline V gene data show CDR1 as LGHNA and CDR2 as YSLEER. The CDR3 is 16 residues long.

A few counts support this clone. The chain recombines TRBV9 with TRBJ2-1; 8 nucleotides match TRBD2. Trimming took 0 bases from V and 6 from J; bases not matched to a gene: 8. Per germline, CDR1 SGDLS and CDR2 YYNGEE. The CDR3 is made up of 16 amino acids. As DNA, the CDR3 is TGTGCCAGCAGCGTAGGAAGAGCGGGGGTACCCAATGAGCAGTTCTTC. Amino acids: CASSVGRAGVPNEQFF.

The rearrangement joins TRBV6-1 to TRBJ1-2; possibly TRBD1 for D (5 bases). CDR3 size: 13 residues. V lost 2 bases and J 7 bases, leaving 11 bases between the germline ends. The germline V gene has CDR1 MNHNS and CDR2 SASEGT. The CDR3, as DNA: TGTGCCAGCAGTGAATCCACGGGGGGTGGCTACACCTTC. Translating it yields CASSESTGGGYTF.

This clone was observed once. CDR3 residues: CASSFRTSGHNEQFF. For the CDR3, the DNA is TGTGCCAGCAGTTTTAGGACTAGCGGCCACAATGAGCAGTTCTTC. This chain joins TRBV27 and TRBJ2-1; TRBD2 agrees at 10 bases. Trimming removed 3 bases from V and 5 bases from J; junction bases left unmatched: 4. The germline CDR1 and CDR2 sequences are MNHEY and SMNVEV (reference sequence). The CDR3 totals 15 residues.

Written as DNA, the CDR3 is TGTGCCAGCAGCGACCAGGGGGGCCCTGGCTACACCTTC. Translating it yields CASSDQGGPGYTF. The chain recombines TRBV13 with TRBJ1-2, with 7 positions matching TRBD1. J was trimmed by 7 bases and V by 5 bases; bases with no gene match: 7. CDR3 size: 13 residues. In germline, CDR1 is PRHDT, CDR2 FYEKMQ (reference sequence).

Note on this clone: This sample includes further DNA sequences coding for the same CDR3. The chain uses TRBV6-2 or TRBV6-3 and TRBJ2-3; 12 nucleotides align to TRBD2. The germline V gene has CDR1 MNHEY and CDR2 SVGEGT. The CDR3 extends over 16 amino acids. V was pared by 6 bases and J by 0 bases, with 4 bases of the junction left unmatched. The DNA for the CDR3 is TGTGCCAGCAGCCTGACTAGCGGGGGAAGCACAGATACGCAGTATTTT. This codes for CASSLTSGGSTDTQYF.

This chain joins TRBV27 and TRBJ1-5; 8 nucleotides match TRBD1. The germline gives CDR1 MNHEY, CDR2 SMNVEV (reference sequence). The CDR3 runs to 17 residues. Trimming at V came to 0 bases and at J to 5 bases, leaving 9 bases not matched to a gene. As DNA, the CDR3 is TGTGCCAGCAGTTTATCATCGGGGCCAGGGGGCTATCAGCCCCAGCATTTT. Translated, it gives CASSLSSGPGGYQPQHF.

The V call is TRBV19, the J call TRBJ1-1; possibly TRBD1 for D (6 bases). Trimming shortened V by 3 bases and J by 5 bases, and 13 bases separated the two germline ends. The germline V gene has CDR1 LNHDA and CDR2 SQIVND (reference sequence). This CDR3 is built from 14 residues. CDR3 loop: CASSIPGARTEAFF. In DNA, the CDR3 is TGTGCCAGTAGTATTCCAGGGGCGCGTACTGAAGCTTTCTTT.

In its sample, this clone was seen a few times. V is TRBV6-5 and J is TRBJ1-4, with a tentative D call TRBD1 (6 bases). The CDR3 spans 13 residues. The germline V gene encodes CDR1 MNHEY and CDR2 SVGAGI. V lost 4 bases to trimming and J lost 10 bases, with 13 bases between them. The DNA of the CDR3 is TGTGCCAGCAGTTCCGGTAGGGGGAGAAAACTGTTTTTT. Residues: CASSSGRGRKLFF.

The rearrangement links TRBV10-3 to TRBJ1-2, with 8 bases matching TRBD1. The V segment lost 3 bases and the J segment 4 bases; nucleotides outside the gene matches: 1. Germline CDR1 and CDR2: ENHRY and SYGVKD. The CDR3 runs to 13 residues. CDR3 in DNA: TGTGCCATCAGTGACACAGGGGGCTATGGCTACACCTTC. It translates to CAISDTGGYGYTF.

This clone was detected only a few times. This chain uses TRBV24-1 with TRBJ1-2; D might be TRBD1 (6 bases). Trimming left V 5 bases short and J 8 bases short, with 11 bases between. Per the germline V gene, CDR1 is KGHDR and CDR2 is SFDVKD. This CDR3 comprises 12 residues. The CDR3 sequence is CATSGGTGGYTF. DNA of the CDR3: TGTGCCACCAGTGGGGGAACAGGGGGCTACACCTTC.

The chain employs TRBV4-1 and TRBJ2-5, with a possible D match to TRBD2 (5 bases). V was shortened by 3 bases and J by 5 bases, with 16 bases between the two germline ends. Germline loops: CDR1 MGHRA, CDR2 YSYEKL. The CDR3 has 15 amino acids. The CDR3 here is CASSHLGLQVETQYF. In nucleotides, the CDR3 is TGCGCCAGCAGCCACCTTGGACTCCAAGTGGAGACCCAGTACTTC.